A selection of T cell receptor beta chains follows, all from one sample in a study of patients and donors after allogeneic stem cell transplantation. TCRdb used MiXCR to reprocess the RT-PCR reads, holding one entry per CDR3 protein. Of 20,000 or so distinct CDR3 sequences listed, around 30% are singletons. Sequenced input: blood, either unsorted or a sorted T cell fraction (not recorded which). These receptors were obtained from a human donor who was either an allogeneic HSCT recipient or a stem cell or donor lymphocyte infusion donor (not recorded which). It is not recorded whose cells these are; they may come from a transplant donor. CDR3s include the opening cysteine and the closing phenylalanine or tryptophan. A D gene is named only where the DNA matches it firmly. Expanded clones are given a class, and other clones once, few, many or no size at all.

j_gene | d_gene | v_gene | abundance | CDR3aa | CDR3nt
TRBJ1-6 | TRBD1 | TRBV27 | NA | CASTQGAPYNSPLHF | TGTGCCAGCACTCAGGGGGCCCCCTATAATTCACCCCTCCACTTT
TRBJ2-3 | NA | TRBV20-1 | NA | CSASLTDTQYF | TGCAGTGCTAGTCTCACGGATACGCAGTATTTT
TRBJ2-1 | NA | TRBV20-1 | NA | CSALQTALRREQFF | TGCAGTGCCCTCCAAACCGCCCTTAGAAGGGAGCAGTTCTTC
TRBJ2-5 | NA | TRBV5-1 | NA | CASSPARAQETQYF | TGCGCCAGCAGCCCGGCCAGGGCCCAAGAGACCCAGTACTTC
TRBJ1-1 | TRBD1 | TRBV7-9 | few | CASSLRTGGTEAFF | TGTGCCAGCAGCTTACGGACAGGGGGCACTGAAGCTTTCTTT
TRBJ2-1 | NA | TRBV12-3/TRBV12-4 | NA | CASSKTGNVEQFF | TGTGCCAGCAGTAAGACAGGCAACGTAGAGCAGTTCTTC
TRBJ2-3 | NA | TRBV20-1 | many | CSAPRPASTDTQYF | TGCAGTGCTCCTCGTCCGGCTAGCACAGATACGCAGTATTTT
TRBJ1-2 | NA | TRBV11-2 | NA | CASSRSIAYPTGDGYTF | TGTGCCAGCAGCCGTTCTATAGCTTACCCGACAGGAGATGGCTACACCTTC
TRBJ2-3 | TRBD2 | TRBV12-3/TRBV12-4 | NA | CASTLAGGRGDTQYF | TGTGCCAGCACCTTAGCGGGGGGGCGGGGAGATACGCAGTATTTT
TRBJ2-1 | NA | TRBV20-1 | many | CSARDLHEQFF | TGCAGTGCTAGAGATCTCCATGAGCAGTTCTTC
TRBJ2-1 | NA | TRBV4-2 | NA | CASSPDLRLSEQFF | TGTGCCAGCAGCCCCGACCTGAGACTTAGTGAGCAGTTCTTC
TRBJ2-2 | NA | TRBV29-1 | few | CSVEENLITGELFF | TGCAGCGTTGAAGAAAACCTGATCACCGGGGAGCTGTTTTTT
TRBJ1-4 | TRBD1 | TRBV7-9 | hyperexpanded | CASRETGGHREKLFF | TGTGCCAGCAGGGAGACAGGGGGCCATCGGGAAAAACTGTTTTTT
TRBJ1-6 | NA | TRBV6-1 | few | CASSEAWLQPRLLHF | TGTGCCAGCAGTGAAGCGTGGTTACAGCCGAGGCTCCTCCACTTT
TRBJ1-5 | NA | TRBV12-3/TRBV12-4 | NA | CASSFGPNQPQHF | TGTGCCAGCAGTTTCGGTCCGAATCAGCCCCAGCATTTT
TRBJ2-2 | NA | TRBV20-1 | NA | CSARDSTAAGELFF | TGCAGTGCTAGAGACTCGACAGCAGCCGGGGAGCTGTTTTTT
TRBJ1-5 | NA | TRBV12-3/TRBV12-4 | NA | CASSLGNSNQPQHF | TGTGCCAGCAGTTTGGGGAATAGCAATCAGCCCCAGCATTTT
TRBJ2-3 | TRBD2 | TRBV15 | NA | CATSRTTSGAQDTQYF | TGTGCCACCAGCAGAACGACTAGCGGGGCGCAGGATACGCAGTATTTT
TRBJ1-2 | TRBD1 | TRBV12-3/TRBV12-4 | NA | CASSATGGYGYTF | TGTGCCAGCAGTGCGACAGGGGGGTATGGCTACACCTTC
TRBJ2-3 | TRBD2 | TRBV24-1 | NA | CATSDLPAGLAGADTQYF | TGTGCCACCAGTGATCTCCCCGCGGGACTAGCGGGGGCAGATACGCAGTATTTT
TRBJ1-1 | TRBD1 | TRBV7-9 | few | CASSSFGQESDTEAFF | TGTGCCAGCAGCTCTTTCGGACAGGAGTCGGACACTGAAGCTTTCTTT
TRBJ1-2 | NA | TRBV6-2/TRBV6-3 | few | CASSYEVYGYTF | TGTGCCAGCAGTTACGAGGTTTATGGCTACACCTTC
TRBJ2-7 | TRBD1 | TRBV2 | few | CASSNTGDYEQYF | TGTGCCAGCAGTAACACAGGGGACTACGAGCAGTACTTC
TRBJ1-2 | TRBD1 | TRBV7-3 | NA | CASSSGQGNGYTF | TGTGCCAGCAGCTCGGGACAGGGCAATGGCTACACCTTC
TRBJ2-3 | TRBD2 | TRBV5-1 | NA | CASSKAGGTSTDTQYF | TGCGCCAGCAGCAAAGCGGGGGGAACTAGCACAGATACGCAGTATTTT
TRBJ1-1 | NA | TRBV6-1 | few | CASDGENTEAFF | TGTGCCAGCGATGGGGAGAACACTGAAGCTTTCTTT
TRBJ2-3 | NA | TRBV6-5 | few | CASSYSEVDTQYF | TGTGCCAGCAGTTACTCGGAGGTAGATACGCAGTATTTT